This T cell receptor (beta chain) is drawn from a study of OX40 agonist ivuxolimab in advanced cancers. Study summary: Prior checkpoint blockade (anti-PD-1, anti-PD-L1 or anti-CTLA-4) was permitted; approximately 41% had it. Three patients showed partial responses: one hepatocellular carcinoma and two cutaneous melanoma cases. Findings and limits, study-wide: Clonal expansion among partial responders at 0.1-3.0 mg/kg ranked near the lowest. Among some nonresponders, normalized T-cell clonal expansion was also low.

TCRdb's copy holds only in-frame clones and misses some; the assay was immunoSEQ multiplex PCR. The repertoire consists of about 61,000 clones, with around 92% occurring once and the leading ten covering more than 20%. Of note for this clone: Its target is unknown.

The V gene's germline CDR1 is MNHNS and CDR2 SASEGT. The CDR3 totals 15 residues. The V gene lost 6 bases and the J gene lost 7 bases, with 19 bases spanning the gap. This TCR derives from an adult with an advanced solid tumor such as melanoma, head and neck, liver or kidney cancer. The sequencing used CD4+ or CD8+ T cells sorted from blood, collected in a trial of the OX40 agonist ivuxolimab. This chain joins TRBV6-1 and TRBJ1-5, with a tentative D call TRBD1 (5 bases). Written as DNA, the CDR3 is TGTGCCAGCAGCGAATGGGGCCTGAGGAGGCAGCCCCAGCATTTT. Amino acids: CASSEWGLRRQPQHF.